The rows below give T cell receptor beta chains drawn from one sample of a study of T-cell memory formation after mild COVID-19. A single record per CDR3 protein comes from TCRdb applying MiXCR to the 5' RACE reads. Here the sample spans a few hundred thousand distinct CDR3 sequences, approximately 27% being singletons. Sequencing was carried out using PBMCs or a T cell subset sorted from them (not recorded which). The source is an adult woman who had mild COVID-19 (a few samples of this study predate the infection). Cell type and time point are not known. CDR3s include the opening cysteine and the closing phenylalanine or tryptophan. A D gene is named only where the DNA matches it firmly. Clone sizes are given selectively: once, few, many, or a class where the clone is expanded.

clone_size	v_call	d_call	j_call	cdr3_nt	cdr3_aa
.	TRBV7-8	.	TRBJ2-5	TGTGCCAGCAGCCCCCGACTAGTCCAAGAGACCCAGTACTTC	CASSPRLVQETQYF
once	TRBV11-2	.	TRBJ1-1	TGTGCCAGCAGCCTCAGGGTTTTGGGGAACACTGAAGCTTTCTTT	CASSLRVLGNTEAFF
few	TRBV11-1	TRBD2	TRBJ2-5	TGTGCCAGCAGCTCCCAGCGGGGCACTCCAGGGACCCAGTACTTC	CASSSQRGTPGTQYF
few	TRBV7-9	TRBD2	TRBJ2-7	TGTGCCAGCAGCACCCTCCCGGGACTAGCGCCCGACTACGAGCAGTACTTC	CASSTLPGLAPDYEQYF
.	TRBV20-1	TRBD2	TRBJ2-7	TGCAGTGCTCAGGGAGGTGGCTTCTCTAGCGGGGGCTCGCTAGAGCAGTACTTC	CSAQGGGFSSGGSLEQYF
.	TRBV12-3/TRBV12-4	.	TRBJ1-2	TGTGCCAGCAGACACCGAGGCATCGGTGGCTACACCTTC	CASRHRGIGGYTF
.	TRBV7-2	TRBD2	TRBJ2-1	TGTGCCAGCAGCTTGGGACTAGCAAATGAGCAGTTCTTC	CASSLGLANEQFF
few	TRBV6-6	.	TRBJ2-3	TGTGCCAGCAGTTACTCTGCGTTATCAGATACGCAGTATTTT	CASSYSALSDTQYF
few	TRBV7-9	.	TRBJ2-1	TGTGCCAGCAGCTTATACCACCGGGGGAATGAGCAGTTCTTC	CASSLYHRGNEQFF
few	TRBV5-1	.	TRBJ2-5	TGCGCCAGCACCCTAAGGGGGGACCTGGCAATGGAGACCCAGTACTTC	CASTLRGDLAMETQYF
.	TRBV7-3	.	TRBJ1-6	TGTGCCAGCAGCTTAAATCGTAATTCACCCCTCCACTTT	CASSLNRNSPLHF
many	TRBV5-1	.	TRBJ2-5	TGTGCCAGCAGTTCTGGAGAGACCCAGTACTTC	CASSSGETQYF
.	TRBV16	.	TRBJ2-5	TGTGCCAGCAGCCAGGGAGTGGGGGGTCGTCAAGAGACCCAGTACTTC	CASSQGVGGRQETQYF
.	TRBV29-1	.	TRBJ2-1	TGCAGCGTTGAAACCTACAATGAGCAGTTCTTC	CSVETYNEQFF
.	TRBV19	.	TRBJ2-7	TGTGCCAGTATGAGGGTAAGCGGATCATACTACGAGCAGTACTTC	CASMRVSGSYYEQYF
.	TRBV25-1	.	TRBJ1-5	TGTGCCAGCAGTCCTGCCGGATTTGGTAATCAGCCCCAGCATTTT	CASSPAGFGNQPQHF
.	TRBV30	.	TRBJ1-2	TGTGCCTGGAGTGTTGGGGGGTATGGCTACACCTTC	CAWSVGGYGYTF
.	TRBV12-3/TRBV12-4	.	TRBJ2-1	TGTGCCAGCAGTTTAGCGCTAACAAGGGATGGCCTCAATGAGCAGTTCTTC	CASSLALTRDGLNEQFF
.	TRBV27	TRBD1	TRBJ1-5	TGTGCCAGCAGTTTATACGGGACAGCAAGCAATCAGCCCCAGCATTTT	CASSLYGTASNQPQHF
few	TRBV5-5	.	TRBJ1-4	TGTGCCAGCAGCCATGACCCGGGGGCTAATGAAAAACTGTTTTTT	CASSHDPGANEKLFF
.	TRBV28	TRBD1	TRBJ2-1	TGTGCCAGCAGCTCAGGGGGCTCGAGCTCCTACAATGAGCAGTTCTTC	CASSSGGSSSYNEQFF
few	TRBV5-5	.	TRBJ2-4	TGTGCCAGCAGCTTGGAACAGGGAACCAAAAACATTCAGTACTTC	CASSLEQGTKNIQYF